The clone carrying this TCR beta chain was seen only once. The antigen is undetermined. Germline V CDR1 and CDR2: MDHEN, SYDVKM. CDR3 length: 14 residues. V lost 6 bases and J lost 4, with 15 bases in between. 60 Vbeta and 13 Jbeta primers were used in PCR. Sequenced by immunoSEQ multiplex PCR; TCRdb stores in-frame clones only, minus some. This table holds under 200,000 clones, 82% found once. The entry originates in a study of cytomegalovirus exposure and HLA in healthy donors. Overall study context: From 150 million to 200 million T cells, an earlier analysis saw roughly 100 million unique TCR beta sequences.

Whole-study findings and limits: Analysis performed later found roughly 17,000 TCR beta sequences associated with HLA alleles at 0.05 false discovery rate. Across HLA loci, a later analysis found differing TCR association rates, with DRB1 most and HLA-C fewest.

The specimen was PBMCs. The sequence derives from a man aged 45-65 years in good health and CMV-seropositive. V usage is TRBV28 and J usage is TRBJ1-2; a weak D match, TRBD1 (5 bases). The chain's CDR3 is CASRYAGPSYGYTF. CDR3 bases: TGTGCCAGCAGGTATGCAGGGCCGAGCTATGGCTACACCTTC.